Here is one TCR beta chain with its context. Its specificity is not known. This entry comes from a study of Graves' ophthalmopathy and Graves' hyperthyroidism. On the study more broadly: Peripheral blood collection took place at initial diagnosis, before any treatment.

Whole-study findings and limits: The authors also found most expanded thyroid clonotypes above 0.001 frequency in blood.

V dropped 0 bases and J dropped 4 bases, with 14 bases sitting between them. This CDR3 is built from 16 residues. The germline V gene has CDR1 SGHRS and CDR2 YFSETQ. For repertoire sequencing, the TCR beta CDR3 regions were amplified from RNA transcripts. An opening RT-PCR round employed HTBI primers and preceded a second-round multiplex PCR. TCRdb ran MiXCR on the multiplex PCR reads and lists one entry per CDR3 protein. The table has approximately 460,000 distinct CDR3 sequences, roughly an eighth seen once. The chain couples TRBV5-1 to TRBJ1-5; a possible D gene is TRBD1 (6 bases). The sequenced material came from blood. This sequence was found in a woman aged 25 to 39 with Graves' ophthalmopathy. CDR3 residues: CASSLVGGSGNQPQHF. The DNA for the CDR3 is TGCGCCAGCAGCTTGGTGGGGGGCTCGGGGAATCAGCCCCAGCATTTT.